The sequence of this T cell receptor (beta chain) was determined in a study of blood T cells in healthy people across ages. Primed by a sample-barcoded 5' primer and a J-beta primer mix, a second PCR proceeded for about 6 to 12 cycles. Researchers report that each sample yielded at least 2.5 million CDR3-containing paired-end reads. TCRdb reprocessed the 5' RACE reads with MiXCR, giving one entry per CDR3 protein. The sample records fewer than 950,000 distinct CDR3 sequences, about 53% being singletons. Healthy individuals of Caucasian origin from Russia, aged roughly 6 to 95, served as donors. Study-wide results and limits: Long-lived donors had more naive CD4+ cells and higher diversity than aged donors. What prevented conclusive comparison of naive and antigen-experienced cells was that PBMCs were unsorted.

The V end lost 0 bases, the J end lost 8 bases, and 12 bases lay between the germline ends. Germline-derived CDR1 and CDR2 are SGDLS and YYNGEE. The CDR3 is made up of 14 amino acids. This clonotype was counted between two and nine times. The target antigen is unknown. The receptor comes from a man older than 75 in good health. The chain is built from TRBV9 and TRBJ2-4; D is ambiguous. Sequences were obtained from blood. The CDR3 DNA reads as TGTGCCAGCAGCGTAGACCAGCCTGGGGACATTCAGTACTTC. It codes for CASSVDQPGDIQYF.